Below, 18 T cell receptor beta chains from the same sample are listed, as sequenced in a study of shared clonotypes between healthy human individuals. Profiled with immunoSEQ multiplex PCR; TCRdb holds only in-frame clones, not every one. The top ten clones hold more than 9% of a sample with around 350,000 clones, more than 60% of them seen once. Sequences were obtained from memory CD4+ T cells sorted from blood. Subset described: CD45RA-negative fraction. These receptors all come from a man aged 25-45 years in good health.

This clone was picked up one time. The genes are TRBV2 and TRBJ1-1, with a weak D call TRBD1 (5 bases). Germline V lookup: CDR1 SNHLY, CDR2 FYNNEI. The CDR3 totals 15 residues. Trimming took 0 bases from V and 6 from J, leaving 14 bases between them. The DNA of the CDR3 is TGTGCCAGCAGTGAAGCGCATCCAGGGACGTCTGAAGCTTTCTTT. Translating it yields CASSEAHPGTSEAFF.

The chain joins TRBV18 to TRBJ1-4; TRBD1 aligns across 7 bases. J gave up 5 bases and V 3 bases, and 3 bases lay outside the gene matches. From germline, CDR1 is KGHSH and CDR2 LQKENI. This CDR3 has 14 amino acids. The CDR3 loop reads CASSPRTGNEKLFF. DNA of the CDR3: TGTGCCAGCTCACCGCGGACAGGAAATGAAAAACTGTTTTTT.

This clone was seen at least ten times. The chain is built from TRBV10-1 and TRBJ2-1; D is ambiguous. V was cut by 2 bases and J by 11 bases, with 7 bases left in between. Germline loops: CDR1 WNHNN, CDR2 SYGVQD (reference sequence). The CDR3 runs 11 residues. CDR3 sequence reads: CASSEMGKQFF. The CDR3 region has the DNA TGCGCCAGCAGTGAGATGGGCAAGCAGTTCTTC.

This chain links TRBV2 with TRBJ2-3, with D perhaps TRBD1 (6 bases). Trimming left V 5 bases short and J 6 bases short, with 15 bases between. Germline V gives CDR1 SNHLY, CDR2 FYNNEI. The CDR3 is made up of 14 amino acids. As DNA, the CDR3 is TGTGCCAGCAGTCAGGGGTCCGTGGAGGATACGCAGTATTTT. Its translation is CASSQGSVEDTQYF.

This clone was seen only a few times. The J gene is TRBJ2-1, the V gene TRBV29-1; perhaps TRBD2 as D (6 bases). The V gene's germline CDR1 is SQVTM and CDR2 ANQGSEA. CDR3 length: 15 residues. V was clipped by 4 bases and J by 4 bases, with 17 bases between them. CDR3: CSVVGGMVFYNEQFF. The CDR3 bases are TGCAGCGTTGTAGGCGGGATGGTGTTTTACAATGAGCAGTTCTTC.

The chain has TRBV19 and TRBJ1-2; 8 bases are shared with TRBD1. Germline loops: CDR1 LNHDA, CDR2 SQIVND (reference sequence). J gave up 3 bases and V 4 bases, and 7 bases lay outside the gene matches. The CDR3 sequence is 15 residues long. The CDR3 reads CASSTRQGIHYGYTF. CDR3 nucleotide sequence: TGTGCCAGTAGTACCCGACAGGGGATTCACTATGGCTACACCTTC.

This sequence joins TRBV10-1 and TRBJ2-3; TRBD2 is a possible D gene (6 bases). V was trimmed by 0 bases and J by 2 bases, leaving 15 bases between them. The germline V gene encodes CDR1 WNHNN and CDR2 SYGVQD (reference sequence). This CDR3 contains 17 residues. This CDR3 reads CASSESSAPGLTDTQYF. The CDR3 nucleotides are TGCGCCAGCAGTGAGTCTAGCGCGCCGGGACTCACAGATACGCAGTATTTT.

There are a few counts of this clone. J is TRBJ2-1 and V is TRBV10-3, with 7 nucleotides matching TRBD1. Germline CDR1 and CDR2: ENHRY and SYGVKD. V was clipped by 5 bases and J by 8 bases; unmatched bases: 12. CDR3 length equals 15 residues. The CDR3 DNA follows: TGTGCCATCAGTCATGACAGGGCGAGTAGGGATGAGCAGTTCTTC. This encodes CAISHDRASRDEQFF.

The rearrangement uses TRBV2 and TRBJ2-7; possibly TRBD2 for D (6 bases). Germline loops: CDR1 SNHLY, CDR2 FYNNEI. This CDR3 is built from 14 residues. V was clipped by 6 bases and J by 6 bases, with 18 bases between them. The CDR3 DNA reads TGTGCCAGCAGAGAGGATTTGGAGGGTGGCGAGCAGTACTTC. It codes for CASREDLEGGEQYF.

Concerning this clone itself: The sample holds other DNA sequences that translate to the same CDR3. The V gene is TRBV29-1, the J gene TRBJ1-2, with TRBD1 as a possible D gene (6 bases). The CDR3 runs to 12 residues. The germline V gene has CDR1 SQVTM and CDR2 ANQGSEA. The V end was cut by 4 bases, the J end by 0 bases, with 6 bases between. CDR3 bases: TGCAGCGTTGGGACAGCTAACTATGGCTACACCTTC. Translation gives CSVGTANYGYTF.

In DNA form, the CDR3 reads TGCAGTGCCGGAGTCGGTGAAAAACTGTTTTTT. This translates into CSAGVGEKLFF. V is TRBV20-1 and J is TRBJ1-4; D gene unclear. The V gene lost 6 bases and the J gene lost 7 bases, with 9 bases spanning the gap. Germline values: CDR1 DFQATT, CDR2 SNEGSKA (reference sequence). The CDR3 contains 11 residues.

The chain combines TRBV7-9 with TRBJ1-2, with a weak D call TRBD1 (5 bases). Germline assignment: CDR1 SEHNR and CDR2 FQNEAQ (reference sequence). The CDR3 length is 12 residues. Trimming cost V 3 bases and J 8 bases, with 10 bases left between them. CDR3 protein: CASSLVGHGYTF. DNA for the CDR3: TGTGCCAGCAGCTTGGTTGGACACGGCTACACCTTC.

The chain joins TRBV6-6 to TRBJ2-7; TRBD1 aligns across 9 bases. The CDR3 has 12 amino acids. The germline V gene encodes CDR1 MNHNY and CDR2 SVGAGI (reference sequence). V lost 10 bases, J lost 2 bases, and 3 bases stayed unmatched. CDR3 nucleotides: TGTGCCACCGGGACAGGGCCCTACGAGCAGTACTTC. It codes for CATGTGPYEQYF.

The V and J genes are TRBV28 and TRBJ1-1; D might be TRBD1 (6 bases). CDR3 length: 14 amino acids. V gave up 3 bases and J gave up 5 bases, with 13 bases separating them. Germline CDR1 MDHEN, CDR2 SYDVKM. The CDR3 DNA follows: TGTGCCAGCAGTTTTGGGGGCTCGGTTACTGAAGCTTTCTTT. Its protein is CASSFGGSVTEAFF.

Points on this clone: The identical CDR3 is also encoded by other nucleotide sequences in the sample. V usage is TRBV10-3 and J usage is TRBJ2-5; tentative D call: TRBD2 (6 bases). This CDR3 contains 14 residues. V was cut by 4 bases and J by 2 bases, with 11 bases left in between. Germline V gene data show CDR1 as ENHRY and CDR2 as SYGVKD. The CDR3 spells CAISAGGEQETQYF. The CDR3 DNA reads as TGTGCCATCAGTGCCGGCGGGGAACAAGAGACCCAGTACTTC.

This clone turned up a few times. Sequence at one end of the junction differs from germline and may be a read error. The chain combines TRBV25-1 with TRBJ2-7, with TRBD2 identical over 13 bases. This CDR3 has 12 amino acids. From germline, CDR1 is MGHDK and CDR2 SYGVNS. Here the CDR3 DNA reads TGTGCCAGCAGTAGACTAGCGGGAGGACTCCACTTC. This encodes CASSRLAGGLHF.

V is TRBV10-1 and J is TRBJ2-3; D ambiguous. Trimming cost V 8 bases and J 1 base, with 16 bases left between them. The CDR3 has 15 residues. Germline V gene lookup returns CDR1 WNHNN and CDR2 SYGVQD (reference sequence). CDR3 nucleotide sequence: TGCGCCAGCGCCATGGGTGGCGACCGCACAGATACGCAGTATTTT. It yields the protein CASAMGGDRTDTQYF.

This clone appeared once. J is TRBJ1-2 and V is TRBV6-1; unclear D gene. The CDR3 is made up of 12 amino acids. Looked up from germline, CDR1 is MNHNS and CDR2 is SASEGT. V lost 3 bases to trimming and J lost 7 bases, with 9 bases between them. The CDR3 nucleotides are TGTGCCAGCAGTGACGGTGTCAGTGGCTACACCTTC. It codes for CASSDGVSGYTF.